The 27 T cell receptor beta chains below were found in one sample sequenced in a study of blood T cell repertoires in COVID-19. TCRdb's copy holds only in-frame clones and misses some; the assay was immunoSEQ multiplex PCR. This table holds 260,000 or so clones, about 87% found once. The sample was peripheral blood. The source of these receptors is a human donor in a cohort sampled during active COVID-19.

The chain recombines TRBV11-3 with TRBJ1-2, with 7 bases aligning to TRBD1. Trimming took 5 bases from V and 6 from J; bases not matched to a gene: 6. The CDR3 spans 13 residues. The germline CDR1 and CDR2 sequences are SGHNT and YENEEA. The CDR3 DNA reads as TGTGCCAGCAGCCGTAGGGGGCAAGATGGCTACACCTTC. It translates to CASSRRGQDGYTF.

The chain joins TRBV12-5 to TRBJ2-7; TRBD2 aligns across 8 bases. Trimming removed 3 bases from V and 3 bases from J; junction bases left unmatched: 4. CDR1 and CDR2 (germline): LGHNT, FRNRAP. CDR3 size: 14 residues. DNA of the CDR3: TGTGCTAGTGGTTTAGATAGCGGGGACTACGAGCAGTACTTC. Its protein product is CASGLDSGDYEQYF.

The rearrangement joins TRBV11-1 to TRBJ1-1, with 9 bases matching TRBD1. The CDR3 sequence is 15 residues long. Trimming cost V 2 bases and J 5 bases; bases outside gene matches: 6. From germline, CDR1 is SGHAT and CDR2 FQDESV (reference sequence). The CDR3 bases are TGTGCCAGCAGCTTACCCCAGACAGGGGGTACTGAAGCTTTCTTT. It encodes CASSLPQTGGTEAFF.

The chain links TRBV13 to TRBJ2-2; D gene uncertain. The CDR3 contains 12 residues. The V gene lost 8 bases and the J gene lost 6 bases, with 10 bases spanning the gap. In germline, CDR1 is PRHDT, CDR2 FYEKMQ (reference sequence). The CDR3 loop reads CASSLPPGELFF. CDR3 bases: TGTGCCAGCTCCCTACCTCCCGGGGAGCTGTTTTTT.

The CDR3 coding sequence is TGCAGTGCTAGTAAGGGACAGGGGTCACCCCTCCACTTT. Translating gives CSASKGQGSPLHF. The rearrangement links TRBV20-1 to TRBJ1-6, with 10 bases lining up with TRBD1. Looked up from germline, CDR1 is DFQATT and CDR2 is SNEGSKA (reference sequence). Trimming at V came to 3 bases and at J to 10 bases, leaving 3 bases not matched to a gene. The CDR3 totals 13 residues.

V and J are TRBV5-1 and TRBJ2-5; possibly TRBD2 for D (5 bases). Trimming took off 2 bases at V and 4 bases at J, with 12 bases between the two ends. Germline CDR1 is SGHRS and CDR2 is YFSETQ. The length of the CDR3 is 14 residues. DNA for the CDR3: TGCGCCAGCAGCTTCTTACTAGGCGCAGAGACCCAGTACTTC. Its translation is CASSFLLGAETQYF. Supplemented by reference TRBV5-1 and TRBJ2-5, the full variable domain reads KAGVTQTPRYLIKTRGQQVTLSCSPISGHRSVSWYQQTPGQGLQFLFEYFSETQRNKGNFPGRFSGRQFSNSRSEMNVSTLELGDSALYLCASSFLLGAETQYFGPGTRLLVL.

The CDR3 coding sequence is TGTGCCAACCCCAGGGCCCTAGCGGGAGACGAGCAGTACTTC. Translated: CANPRALAGDEQYF. The J gene is TRBJ2-7, the V gene TRBV9; TRBD2 matches at 10 bases. The CDR3 extends over 14 amino acids. Germline CDR1 reads SGDLS; CDR2 reads YYNGEE. Trimming took 9 bases from V and 5 from J; bases not matched to a gene: 11. Filled out from reference TRBV9 and TRBJ2-7, the complete variable domain reads DSGVTQTPKHLITATGQRVTLRCSPRSGDLSVYWYQQSLDQGLQFLIQYYNGEERAKGNILERFSAQQFPDLHSELNLSSLELGDSALYFCANPRALAGDEQYFGPGTRLTVT.

This chain uses TRBV19 with TRBJ1-1; 7 bases are a match to TRBD1. The CDR3 totals 14 residues. The trim removed 8 bases at V and 0 bases at J, leaving 6 bases unmatched. Per the germline V gene, CDR1 is LNHDA and CDR2 is SQIVND (reference sequence). The CDR3 DNA reads as TGTGCCAGTGGGGACAGCGCCATGAACACTGAAGCTTTCTTT. It is translated as CASGDSAMNTEAFF.

The chain recombines TRBV27 with TRBJ1-2; 10 positions agree with TRBD1. Germline values: CDR1 MNHEY, CDR2 SMNVEV (reference sequence). The CDR3 loop spans 15 amino acids. J gave up 7 bases and V 5 bases, and 10 bases lay outside the gene matches. The CDR3 DNA sequence: TGTGCCAGCAGTCCAACGGACAGGGGGTGGTCTGGCTACACCTTC. Translation: CASSPTDRGWSGYTF.

The chain links TRBV7-2 to TRBJ2-7, with 9 positions matching TRBD2. Germline V gene sequence: CDR1 SGHTA, CDR2 FQGNSA. This CDR3 spans 17 amino acids. V lost 5 bases, J lost 3 bases, and 14 bases stayed unmatched. The CDR3 bases are TGTGCCAGCAGCCCGGCGGGGCGGGGGGGCATGAGCTACGAGCAGTACTTC. Protein sequence: CASSPAGRGGMSYEQYF.

The CDR3 loop is CASSGPGSYSNQPQHF. CDR3 sequence (DNA): TGTGCCAGCAGTGGACCAGGGTCTTATAGCAATCAGCCCCAGCATTTT. This chain uses TRBV6-1 with TRBJ1-5, with D maybe TRBD1 (5 bases). The length of the CDR3 is 16 residues. V was clipped by 4 bases and J by 0 bases, with 13 bases between them. Germline V CDR1 and CDR2: MNHNS, SASEGT.

The chain carries TRBV5-1 and TRBJ2-3; D perhaps matches TRBD1 (6 bases). CDR3 length: 15 amino acids. The germline V gene has CDR1 SGHRS and CDR2 YFSETQ. Trimming stripped 4 bases from V and 0 bases from J, with 12 bases between. In DNA, the CDR3 is TGCGCCAGCAGCGCCCGGACAGAGAGCACAGATACGCAGTATTTT. This encodes CASSARTESTDTQYF.

This rearrangement joins TRBV5-1 to TRBJ1-2; possibly TRBD1 for D (5 bases). This CDR3 has 16 residues. The germline CDR1 and CDR2 sequences are SGHRS and YFSETQ. Between the trimmed V and J ends, which lost 5 bases and 4 bases, there was a span of 21 bases. The CDR3 bases are TGCGCCAGCAGTAGGTCTTTGGTGGGGCCCGGCTATGGCTACACCTTC. The encoded protein is CASSRSLVGPGYGYTF. Filled out from reference TRBV5-1 and TRBJ1-2, the complete variable domain reads KAGVTQTPRYLIKTRGQQVTLSCSPISGHRSVSWYQQTPGQGLQFLFEYFSETQRNKGNFPGRFSGRQFSNSRSEMNVSTLELGDSALYLCASSRSLVGPGYGYTFGSGTRLTVV.

V is TRBV6-2 or TRBV6-3 and J is TRBJ2-7; 7 nucleotides line up with TRBD2. This CDR3 comprises 16 residues. Trimming took 6 bases from V and 3 from J; bases not matched to a gene: 14. Germline assignment: CDR1 MNHEY and CDR2 SVGEGT. CDR3 DNA: TGTGCCAGCAGCCCCTCGGGGAGGGCGGAAATCTACGAGCAGTACTTC. Its protein product is CASSPSGRAEIYEQYF.

This chain connects TRBV18 to TRBJ1-2; D possibly corresponds to TRBD1 (6 bases). This CDR3 contains 16 residues. Trimming took off 2 bases at V and 6 bases at J, with 19 bases between the two ends. The germline V gene encodes CDR1 KGHSH and CDR2 LQKENI. CDR3 bases: TGTGCCAGCTCACCAGTATTGGTGGCAGGGGACGATGGCTACACCTTC. Translating it yields CASSPVLVAGDDGYTF.

The chain couples TRBV27 to TRBJ2-7; D is unclear. Germline CDR1 reads MNHEY; CDR2 reads SMNVEV (reference sequence). V gave up 1 base and J gave up 1 base, with 14 bases separating them. This CDR3 contains 16 residues. The chain's CDR3 is CASSLLPGAFSYEQYF. The CDR3 DNA reads as TGTGCCAGCAGTTTATTGCCAGGCGCTTTTTCCTACGAGCAGTACTTC.

V gene TRBV9 combines with J gene TRBJ1-5; D gene unclear. Germline loops: CDR1 SGDLS, CDR2 YYNGEE. The CDR3 runs to 13 residues. The V and J ends lost 5 bases and 3 bases respectively, with 9 bases between them. CDR3 sequence: CASRTEYNQPQHF. The CDR3, as DNA: TGTGCCAGCAGGACGGAGTACAATCAGCCCCAGCATTTT.

V usage is TRBV19 and J usage is TRBJ1-5, with D perhaps matching TRBD1 (6 bases). The CDR3 is 13 amino acids. Germline values: CDR1 LNHDA, CDR2 SQIVND (reference sequence). V was cut by 5 bases and J by 9 bases, with 14 bases left in between. The CDR3 reads CASSADSPRPQHF. The CDR3 DNA reads as TGTGCCAGTAGTGCGGACAGCCCTAGGCCCCAGCATTTT. The full variable domain, in which reference TRBV19 and TRBJ1-5 provide the parts outside the CDR3, is DGGITQSPKYLFRKEGQNVTLSCEQNLNHDAMYWYRQDPGQGLRLIYYSQIVNDFQKGDIAEGYSVSREKKESFPLTVTSAQKNPTAFYLCASSADSPRPQHFGDGTRLSIL.

This clone was counted a few times. The chain has TRBV4-2 and TRBJ1-2; 7 nucleotides match TRBD1. The V and J ends lost 2 bases and 4 bases, in that order; junction bases with no gene match: 7. CDR3 length: 15 residues. Germline CDR1 reads LGHNA; CDR2 reads YNFKEQ. The CDR3 reads CASSQRTGGAYGYTF. CDR3 in DNA: TGTGCCAGCAGCCAAAGGACAGGTGGAGCCTATGGCTACACCTTC.

This chain joins TRBV7-2 and TRBJ2-3; possibly TRBD2 for D (5 bases). Germline V lookup: CDR1 SGHTA, CDR2 FQGNSA. The ends were cut back, 8 bases at V and 11 bases at J, with 17 bases in the middle. The CDR3 sequence is 12 residues long. CDR3 DNA: TGTGCCAGCGCCCTCCAATCCGGGGAGCAGTATTTT. This sequence encodes CASALQSGEQYF.

V and J are TRBV9 and TRBJ1-2; possible D gene TRBD1, 6 bases. V shed 3 bases and J shed 4 bases, with 19 bases lying between them. The CDR3 is 16 residues long. The germline CDR1 and CDR2 sequences are SGDLS and YYNGEE. In nucleotides, the CDR3 is TGTGCCAGCAGCGCCTACAGGGTAGGGATAGGCTATGGCTACACCTTC. It encodes CASSAYRVGIGYGYTF. The full variable domain, with the rest looked up from reference TRBV9 and TRBJ1-2, is DSGVTQTPKHLITATGQRVTLRCSPRSGDLSVYWYQQSLDQGLQFLIQYYNGEERAKGNILERFSAQQFPDLHSELNLSSLELGDSALYFCASSAYRVGIGYGYTFGSGTRLTVV.

This chain connects TRBV4-2 to TRBJ1-1, with D possibly TRBD1 on 6 matching bases. The V gene lost 8 bases and the J gene lost 1 base, with 11 bases spanning the gap. Germline V lookup: CDR1 LGHNA, CDR2 YNFKEQ. CDR3 length equals 13 residues. For the CDR3, the DNA is TGTGCCAGCGGGACAACAGGGAACACTGAAGCTTTCTTT. It encodes CASGTTGNTEAFF.

About this clone: One junction end does not reproduce the germline sequence, and a read error may be involved. The J gene is TRBJ2-5, the V gene TRBV7-7; a possible D gene is TRBD1 (5 bases). Germline CDR1 is SSHAT and CDR2 is FNYEAQ (reference sequence). The CDR3 loop spans 15 amino acids. CDR3 sequence: CASSSGAGSQETQYF. Here the CDR3 DNA reads TGTGCTAGCAGCTCCGGCGCAGGGTCCCAAGAGACCCAGTACTTC. The full variable domain, its missing parts supplied by reference TRBV7-7 and TRBJ2-5, is GAGVSQSPRYKVTKRGQDVTLRCDPISSHATLYWYQQALGQGPEFLTYFNYEAQPDKSGLPSDRFSAERPEGSISTLTIQRTEQRDSAMYRCASSSGAGSQETQYFGPGTRLLVL.

The chain couples TRBV2 to TRBJ1-5; 7 nucleotides agree with TRBD1. The CDR3 sequence is 15 residues long. With V trimmed by 6 bases and J by 4 bases, 9 bases remained unmatched. CDR1 is SNHLY, CDR2 FYNNEI, per germline. CDR3 nucleotides: TGTGCCAGCAGGGGCAGGGGGAAGAGGAATCAGCCCCAGCATTTT. The encoded protein is CASRGRGKRNQPQHF.

V and J are TRBV4-1 and TRBJ1-6, with 7 bases that match TRBD1. V was clipped by 0 bases and J by 7 bases; unmatched bases: 3. Germline V gene data show CDR1 as MGHRA and CDR2 as YSYEKL. CDR3 length: 15 residues. DNA for the CDR3: TGCGCCAGCAGCCAAGATTTGACAGGGAATTCACCCCTCCACTTT. Residues: CASSQDLTGNSPLHF.

The rearrangement links TRBV9 to TRBJ2-7; the D gene is possibly TRBD2 (6 bases). This CDR3 comprises 13 residues. V was shortened by 8 bases and J by 5 bases, with 17 bases between the two germline ends. Germline CDR1 and CDR2: SGDLS and YYNGEE. The DNA of the CDR3 is TGTGCCAGTGGAGGAGGGGAAACGGACGAGCAGTACTTC. The encoded protein is CASGGGETDEQYF.

This sequence joins TRBV19 and TRBJ2-7; possible D gene TRBD1, 6 bases. V was cut by 3 bases and J by 2 bases, with 11 bases left in between. Germline V lookup: CDR1 LNHDA, CDR2 SQIVND (reference sequence). The CDR3 is made up of 14 amino acids. Here the CDR3 reads CASSIDGQPYEQYF. CDR3 nucleotide sequence: TGTGCCAGTAGTATCGACGGACAGCCCTACGAGCAGTACTTC.